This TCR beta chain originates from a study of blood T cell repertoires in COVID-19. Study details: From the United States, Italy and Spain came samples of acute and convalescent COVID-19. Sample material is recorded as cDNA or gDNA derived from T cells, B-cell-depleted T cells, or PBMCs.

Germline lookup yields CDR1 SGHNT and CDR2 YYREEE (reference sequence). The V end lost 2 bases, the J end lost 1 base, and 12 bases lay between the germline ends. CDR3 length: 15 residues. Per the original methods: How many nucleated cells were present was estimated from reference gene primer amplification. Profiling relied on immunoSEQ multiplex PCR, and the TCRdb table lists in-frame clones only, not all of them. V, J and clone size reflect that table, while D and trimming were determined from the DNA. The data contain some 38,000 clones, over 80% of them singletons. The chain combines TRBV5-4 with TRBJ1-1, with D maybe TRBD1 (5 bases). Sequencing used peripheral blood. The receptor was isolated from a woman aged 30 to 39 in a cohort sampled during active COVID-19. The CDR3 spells CASSFGGAANTEAFF. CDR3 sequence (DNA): TGTGCCAGCAGCTTTGGAGGGGCGGCGAACACTGAAGCTTTCTTT.